This T cell receptor beta chain was sequenced for a study of cytomegalovirus exposure and HLA in healthy donors. Findings and limits, study-wide: Earlier results showed most TCR beta V segments being productive about 87% or about 30% of the time. Follow-up analysis found HLA locus-dependent TCR association rates, highest for DRB1 and lowest for HLA-C.

Primers for the PCR totalled 60 Vbeta and 13 Jbeta. The method was immunoSEQ multiplex PCR; TCRdb's version includes in-frame clones alone and lacks a portion of them. Found here are under 150,000 clones, approximately 80% of them singletons; the top ten hold almost 6%. Remarks on this clone: Its antigen remains unknown.

This CDR3 contains 14 residues. V lost 5 bases and J lost 8; bases outside the gene matches: 11. Germline loops: CDR1 MDHEN, CDR2 SYDVKM. V gene TRBV28 combines with J gene TRBJ1-1; 7 nucleotides match TRBD1. The receptor was derived from a woman aged 40 to 50 in good health and CMV-seropositive. Sequencing was done on a sample of PBMCs. CDR3 DNA: TGTGCCAGCAGTCAACCGGGACAGCTTCGGGAAGCTTTCTTT. It is translated as CASSQPGQLREAFF. Supplemented by reference TRBV28 and TRBJ1-1, the full variable domain reads DVKVTQSSRYLVKRTGEKVFLECVQDMDHENMFWYRQDPGLGLRLIYFSYDVKMKEKGDIPEGYSVSREKKERFSLILESASTNQTSMYLCASSQPGQLREAFFGQGTRLTVV.